This is a list of T cell receptor beta chains from one sample in a study of blood T cell repertoires in COVID-19. The data were produced by immunoSEQ multiplex PCR, yet TCRdb's version contains in-frame clones alone and is incomplete. Here the sample spans more than 85,000 clones, 65% to 90% being singletons. Sequenced: peripheral blood. The receptors were sampled from a man over 45 with acute or convalescent COVID-19. Each CDR3 is given without its conserved first and last residue.

len: 11; v_gene: TRBV5-1; j_gene: TRBJ1-2; CDR3aa: ASSLQGQDGYT
len: 15; v_gene: TRBV10-1; j_gene: TRBJ1-3; CDR3aa: ASMTLSRQVSGNTIY
len: 10; v_gene: TRBV18; j_gene: TRBJ1-1; CDR3aa: ASSPILGEAF
len: 11; v_gene: TRBV27; j_gene: TRBJ2-1; CDR3aa: ASSPQYYNEQF
len: 14; v_gene: TRBV28; j_gene: TRBJ2-5; CDR3aa: ASSPQTGGDLETQY
len: 13; v_gene: TRBV19; j_gene: TRBJ1-2; CDR3aa: ASSTQGSPNYGYT
len: 12; v_gene: TRBV6-5; j_gene: TRBJ1-1; CDR3aa: ASRNYQGWTEAF
len: 13; v_gene: TRBV3-1/TRBV3-2; j_gene: TRBJ2-6; CDR3aa: ASSSDRGPDPVLT
len: 14; v_gene: TRBV19; j_gene: TRBJ1-5; CDR3aa: ASSGSTGLPNQPQH
len: 13; v_gene: TRBV5-6; j_gene: TRBJ2-1; CDR3aa: ASSLAGGNGNEQF
len: 12; v_gene: TRBV16; j_gene: TRBJ2-2; CDR3aa: ASSPQGANGELF
len: 14; v_gene: TRBV15; j_gene: TRBJ2-5; CDR3aa: ATSRDEDSFLETQY
len: 12; v_gene: TRBV6-2/TRBV6-3; j_gene: TRBJ2-7; CDR3aa: ASSVNRVSYEQY
len: 13; v_gene: TRBV2; j_gene: TRBJ2-5; CDR3aa: ASSFTGGARETQY
len: 14; v_gene: TRBV5-4; j_gene: TRBJ2-5; CDR3aa: ASSLGASGRRETQY
len: 13; v_gene: TRBV19; j_gene: TRBJ1-4; CDR3aa: ASSDQYRGEEKLF
len: 15; v_gene: TRBV10-3; j_gene: TRBJ2-7; CDR3aa: AISDPAGAGGSYEQY
len: 14; v_gene: TRBV28; j_gene: TRBJ2-7; CDR3aa: ASRPSLGQGSYEQY
len: 12; v_gene: TRBV3-1/TRBV3-2; j_gene: TRBJ1-2; CDR3aa: ASSQVGAYYGYT
len: 14; v_gene: TRBV7-2; j_gene: TRBJ1-5; CDR3aa: ASSFPGQGSNQPQH
len: 13; v_gene: TRBV5-6; j_gene: TRBJ2-7; CDR3aa: ASSLDPSTPYEQY
len: 11; v_gene: TRBV30; j_gene: TRBJ1-6; CDR3aa: AWNTGPVSPLH
len: 13; v_gene: TRBV4-1; j_gene: TRBJ2-1; CDR3aa: ASSDRGAPYNEQF
len: 12; v_gene: TRBV28; j_gene: TRBJ2-7; CDR3aa: ASTRGGVWGEQY
len: 10; v_gene: TRBV28; j_gene: TRBJ2-5; CDR3aa: ASGGSSETQY
len: 12; v_gene: TRBV7-2; j_gene: TRBJ2-1; CDR3aa: ASGTGSSYNEQF
len: 12; v_gene: TRBV7-8; j_gene: TRBJ2-7; CDR3aa: ASSLGGGQVEQY
len: 13; v_gene: TRBV13; j_gene: TRBJ1-2; CDR3aa: ASSLGQGDDYGYT
len: 14; v_gene: TRBV28; j_gene: TRBJ2-3; CDR3aa: ASSSLAGPSTDTQY
len: 15; v_gene: TRBV9; j_gene: TRBJ2-7; CDR3aa: ASSAGPGLAVTYEQY
len: 14; v_gene: TRBV30; j_gene: TRBJ2-1; CDR3aa: AWSRLAETLYNEQF
len: 11; v_gene: TRBV6-2/TRBV6-3; j_gene: TRBJ2-1; CDR3aa: ASSYGPNNEQF
len: 15; v_gene: TRBV7-8; j_gene: TRBJ2-5; CDR3aa: ASSINSGTGGQETQY
len: 13; v_gene: TRBV6-5; j_gene: TRBJ2-4; CDR3aa: ASSYASGKLNIQY
len: 14; v_gene: TRBV5-1; j_gene: TRBJ1-5; CDR3aa: ASSTGQDSSNQPQH
len: 14; v_gene: TRBV28; j_gene: TRBJ1-5; CDR3aa: ASSLHPAGLNQPQH
len: 10; v_gene: TRBV19; j_gene: TRBJ1-2; CDR3aa: ASSSSARGYT
len: 11; v_gene: TRBV27; j_gene: TRBJ2-1; CDR3aa: ASSKGLLNEQF